This entry lists 9 T cell receptor beta chains sequenced from one sample in a study of cytomegalovirus exposure and HLA in healthy donors. The PCR was carried out with 60 Vbeta primers and 13 Jbeta primers. Repertoires were generated with immunoSEQ multiplex PCR, while TCRdb's copy carries only in-frame clones and drops some. This repertoire shows roughly 77,000 clones, roughly 70% found once; its top ten account for around 10%. The source material was PBMCs. These receptor sequences come from a woman aged 35 to 49 in good health and CMV-seropositive.

This clone turned up a few times. The chain has TRBV5-4 and TRBJ2-1, with 8 bases matching TRBD2. Per the germline V gene, CDR1 is SGHNT and CDR2 is YYREEE (reference sequence). The CDR3 sequence is 13 residues long. Germline trimming cut 3 bases from V and 7 bases from J; bases unmatched to any gene: 3. CDR3 DNA: TGTGCCAGCAGCTCGACGGGGGGGAATGAGCAGTTCTTC. Amino acid sequence: CASSSTGGNEQFF.

The chain employs TRBV2 and TRBJ2-3, with TRBD2 matching 11 bases. Germline trimming cut 9 bases from V and 2 bases from J; bases unmatched to any gene: 4. This CDR3 has 14 residues. The germline CDR1 and CDR2 sequences are SNHLY and FYNNEI. The CDR3, as DNA: TGTGCCAGTGGACTAGCGGGCATCACAGATACGCAGTATTTT. It translates to CASGLAGITDTQYF. The variable domain in full, completed from reference TRBV2 and TRBJ2-3, reads EPEVTQTPSHQVTQMGQEVILRCVPISNHLYFYWYRQILGQKVEFLVSFYNNEISEKSEIFDDQFSVERPDGSNFTLKIRSTKLEDSAMYFCASGLAGITDTQYFGPGTRLTVL.

A remark on this clone: The sample contains more than one DNA sequence encoding this CDR3. The chain has TRBV21-1 and TRBJ1-2. TRBV21-1 is given as a pseudogene. CDR3 length: 14 amino acids. The CDR3 region is CASSHKTANYGYTF. CDR3 in DNA: TGTGCCAGCAGTCACAAGACTGCTAACTATGGCTACACCTTC.

The chain uses TRBV6-5 and TRBJ2-7; D might be TRBD1 (6 bases). The V and J ends lost 5 bases and 2 bases respectively, with 13 bases between them. The CDR3 contains 14 residues. CDR1 is MNHEY and CDR2 is SVGAGI in the germline V gene. The CDR3 loop reads CASSNGQNTYEQYF. The CDR3 region has the DNA TGTGCCAGCAGTAATGGACAGAATACCTACGAGCAGTACTTC.

The chain joins TRBV6-6 to TRBJ1-6; D possibly corresponds to TRBD1 (6 bases). There are 13 residues in the CDR3. V was pared by 6 bases and J by 11 bases, with 14 bases between. Per the germline V gene, CDR1 is MNHNY and CDR2 is SVGAGI (reference sequence). The CDR3 loop is CASSARTEPPLHF. CDR3 DNA: TGTGCCAGCAGCGCCAGGACAGAGCCACCCCTCCACTTT.

The chain joins TRBV5-1 to TRBJ1-2, with D perhaps TRBD1 (6 bases). CDR3 length: 15 amino acids. Germline V lookup: CDR1 SGHRS, CDR2 YFSETQ. The ends were cut back, 0 bases at V and 6 bases at J, with 15 bases in the middle. CDR3: CASSLGQVVGDGYTF. CDR3 DNA: TGCGCCAGCAGCTTGGGACAGGTTGTAGGGGATGGCTACACCTTC.

The CDR3: CASNTAGRIYGYTF. CDR3 nucleotide sequence: TGTGCCAGCAACACTGCAGGGAGGATCTATGGCTACACCTTC. The chain couples TRBV28 to TRBJ1-2; possible D gene TRBD1, 5 bases. Between the trimmed V and J ends, which lost 7 bases and 4 bases, there was a span of 16 bases. CDR1 and CDR2 (germline): MDHEN, SYDVKM. The CDR3 is made up of 14 amino acids.

The chain has TRBV9 and TRBJ2-5; D is perhaps TRBD1 (6 bases). V was pared by 4 bases and J by 5 bases, with 15 bases between. This CDR3 spans 14 amino acids. From germline, CDR1 is SGDLS and CDR2 YYNGEE. CDR3 sequence: CASSKLDTGETQYF. The CDR3 DNA is TGTGCCAGCAGCAAGCTAGATACAGGGGAGACCCAGTACTTC.

This chain connects TRBV28 to TRBJ1-2; TRBD1 matches at 8 bases. The CDR3 runs 13 residues. V trimming: 8 bases; J trimming: 9 bases; junction bases outside the gene matches: 11. Germline CDR1 MDHEN, CDR2 SYDVKM. CDR3 nucleotides: TGTGCCAGCTTGACCGGACAGGGCGGAAGCTACACCTTC. The encoded protein is CASLTGQGGSYTF.